The T cell receptor beta chain described here comes from a study of monozygotic twins with inflammatory bowel disease. Blood was drawn once per donor, and each sample measured 2 to 2.5 ml. Comments on this clonotype: Its cognate antigen is unknown.

The germline CDR1 and CDR2 sequences are SGHVS and FQNEAQ. The CDR3 contains 18 residues. Study-level findings and limits: Using the inverse Simpson index, IBD patients had lower TCRbeta diversity than healthy co-twins. No discrimination was achieved between different T cell subtypes.

Researchers generated cDNA in eight separate reactions per sample. TCRdb re-called the 5' RACE reads, yielding one record per CDR3 amino acid sequence without DNA. The specimen's table records about 300,000 distinct CDR3 sequences. Sequenced material: blood. The V call is TRBV7-8, the J call TRBJ2-6; as DNA is missing, the TRBD1 call by TCRdb cannot be tested. This sequence was found in a human donor with ulcerative colitis or Crohn's disease, or a healthy co-twin of an affected twin (not recorded which). The CDR3 protein is CASSFPGQGASGANVLTF.